The 17 T cell receptor beta chains in this list originate from one sample, sequenced in a study of regulatory T cells in long-lasting Graves disease. The sample's time point: newly diagnosed GD, antithyroid drugs for less than 3 months. Extracted RNA from PBMCs served as the source of the TCR library. Arm-PCR of CDR3 regions and iRepertoire HTBI primers were used to build TCR beta libraries. TCRdb independently ran MiXCR on the multiplex PCR reads; one entry per CDR3 protein. The sample lists around 500,000 distinct CDR3 sequences; about 16% were seen once. This sample was also put to use in a study of T cells in Graves' hyperthyroidism and ophthalmopathy.

Sequences were derived from peripheral blood mononuclear cells (PBMCs), sampled at new diagnosis, from a patient treated with antithyroid drugs. The receptors here all came from a woman aged 40-60 years with Graves disease.

This clonotype was recorded at least ten times. The CDR3: CASSPPGNTEAFF. CDR3 nucleotides: TGTGCCAGCAGCCCCCCAGGGAACACTGAAGCTTTCTTT. The V call is TRBV18, the J call TRBJ1-1; D unresolved. CDR1 is KGHSH and CDR2 is LQKENI in the germline V gene. Trimming left V 8 bases short and J 1 base short, with 11 bases between. The CDR3 runs to 13 residues.

Many counts were recorded for this clonotype. This chain connects TRBV12-3 or TRBV12-4 to TRBJ1-4; 7 nucleotides align to TRBD1. J was trimmed by 7 bases and V by 8 bases; bases with no gene match: 7. The CDR3 totals 13 residues. The CDR3: CASHRGIGEKLFF. In DNA, the CDR3 is TGTGCCAGCCACAGGGGCATCGGTGAAAAACTGTTTTTT.

This clonotype was seen repeatedly, ten times or more. This chain connects TRBV5-1 to TRBJ1-2; D may be TRBD1 (6 bases). Germline-derived CDR1 and CDR2 are SGHRS and YFSETQ. This CDR3 spans 14 amino acids. V lost 6 bases, J lost 5 bases, and 17 bases lay in between. CDR3 sequence (DNA): TGCGCCAGCAACCCGACAGGCGCCACTTATGGCTACACCTTC. Its protein product is CASNPTGATYGYTF.

The V call is TRBV16, the J call TRBJ1-2; D unresolved. This CDR3 spans 11 amino acids. Per germline, CDR1 KGHSY and CDR2 FQNENV. V lost 11 bases and J lost 8, with 15 bases in between. CDR3 residues: CAGQPGGGYTF. CDR3 sequence (DNA): TGTGCCGGCCAGCCGGGAGGGGGCTACACCTTC.

The J gene is TRBJ1-6, the V gene TRBV28; D possibly corresponds to TRBD1 (6 bases). Per germline, CDR1 MDHEN and CDR2 SYDVKM. CDR3 length: 15 amino acids. V lost 6 bases to trimming and J lost 7 bases, with 16 bases between them. CDR3 coding DNA: TGTGCCAGCAGGGGGGGCGAGGTTCCCAATTCACCCCTCCACTTT. Its protein is CASRGGEVPNSPLHF.

This clonotype occurred many times. The genes are TRBV20-1 and TRBJ2-5, with 9 bases that match TRBD2. CDR1 DFQATT and CDR2 SNEGSKA come from the germline V gene (reference sequence). V lost 1 base to trimming and J lost 4 bases; unmatched junction nucleotides: 7. This CDR3 contains 15 residues. CDR3 in DNA: TGCAGTGCTAGAGTGGCGGGGGGGCAGGGAGAGACCCAGTACTTC. Translating gives CSARVAGGQGETQYF.

Many counts were recorded for this clonotype. This chain links TRBV30 with TRBJ2-3; 7 bases align to TRBD2. Germline values: CDR1 GTSNPN, CDR2 SVGIG (reference sequence). V gave up 5 bases and J gave up 1 base; unmatched junction bases: 6. CDR3 length: 14 amino acids. CDR3 residues: CAWDVSGGTDTQYF. CDR3 sequence (DNA): TGTGCCTGGGACGTGAGCGGGGGCACAGATACGCAGTATTTT. Based on the CDR3 plus reference TRBV30 and TRBJ2-3, the full variable domain is SQTIHQWPATLVQPVGSPLSLECTVEGTSNPNLYWYRQAAGRGLQLLFYSVGIGQISSEVPQNLSASRPQDRQFILSSKKLLLSDSGFYLCAWDVSGGTDTQYFGPGTRLTVL.

This clonotype was detected ten times or more. The chain employs TRBV7-3 and TRBJ2-7; 8 nucleotides agree with TRBD1. Germline assignment: CDR1 SGHTA and CDR2 FQGTGA. The J segment lost 6 bases and the V segment lost 5 bases, leaving 12 bases of the junction unmatched. There are 15 residues in the CDR3. CDR3 amino acids: CASSLGMQGASEQYF. CDR3 bases: TGTGCCAGCAGCCTAGGGATGCAGGGGGCTAGCGAGCAGTACTTC.

This clonotype was counted many times. This chain joins TRBV20-1 and TRBJ2-5; unclear D gene. CDR1 and CDR2 from the germline V gene are DFQATT and SNEGSKA (reference sequence). V was shortened by 1 base and J by 7 bases, with 10 bases between the two germline ends. The CDR3 extends over 12 amino acids. The CDR3 here is CSARGEVVTQYF. The CDR3 DNA sequence: TGCAGTGCTAGAGGGGAAGTCGTGACCCAGTACTTC.

Many counts were recorded for this clonotype. The V call is TRBV7-8, the J call TRBJ1-2, with unresolved D. Germline V gene lookup returns CDR1 SGHVS and CDR2 FQNEAQ. The germline V and J ends were trimmed by 1 base and 5 bases, with 11 bases remaining between them. The CDR3 is 14 amino acids. CDR3 sequence (DNA): TGTGCCAGCAGCTTAGGTTCAGGCAATTATGGCTACACCTTC. Amino acids: CASSLGSGNYGYTF.

This clonotype was observed at least ten times. The CDR3 here is CALFGQGAMGYGYTF. DNA for the CDR3: TGTGCCCTGTTCGGACAGGGGGCAATGGGCTATGGCTACACCTTC. The rearrangement joins TRBV12-3 or TRBV12-4 to TRBJ1-2; 11 nucleotides agree with TRBD1. J was trimmed by 4 bases and V by 11 bases; bases with no gene match: 12. The CDR3 extends over 15 amino acids.

This clonotype was found a few times. The chain is built from TRBV19 and TRBJ1-5, with 10 bases identical to TRBD1. This CDR3 region has 14 residues. V dropped 6 bases and J dropped 7; count of bases not matched to a gene: 6. Germline CDR1 is LNHDA and CDR2 is SQIVND (reference sequence). The CDR3 reads CASSNGQGGQPQHF. The CDR3 DNA reads as TGTGCCAGTAGCAACGGACAGGGGGGACAGCCCCAGCATTTT.

This clonotype was seen only a few times. V usage is TRBV7-3 and J usage is TRBJ1-2, with 8 bases fitting TRBD1. The V gene's germline CDR1 is SGHTA and CDR2 FQGTGA. With 2 bases clipped from V and 7 bases from J, the junction kept 6 bases outside the gene matches. CDR3 length equals 14 residues. The CDR3, as DNA: TGTGCCAGCAGCTTAGGACAGGGAGAGAGTGGCTACACCTTC. Translating it yields CASSLGQGESGYTF.

This chain connects TRBV12-3 or TRBV12-4 to TRBJ1-5, with a weak D call TRBD1 (6 bases). Deletions cut 6 bases from V and 11 bases from J, with 35 bases between. The CDR3 extends over 19 amino acids. The CDR3 sequence is CASSLHGGGAGGGGSTQHF. In DNA form, the CDR3 reads TGTGCCAGCAGCCTCCATGGCGGGGGGGCAGGCGGTGGGGGGTCGACCCAGCATTTT.

The chain couples TRBV24-1 to TRBJ1-5, with TRBD1 matching over 11 bases. Germline V CDR1 and CDR2: KGHDR, SFDVKD. Unmatched junction bases numbered 8, after V lost 2 bases and J lost 6 bases. This CDR3 comprises 17 residues. CDR3 sequence (DNA): TGTGCCACCAGTGATTCCCCAGGACAGGGGGCGCGTCAGCCCCAGCATTTT. Translated, it gives CATSDSPGQGARQPQHF.

This clonotype was detected many times. The V call is TRBV5-5, the J call TRBJ1-1; D is uncertain. The ends were cut back, 0 bases at V and 5 bases at J, with 5 bases in the middle. Germline V lookup: CDR1 SGHKS, CDR2 YYEKEE (reference sequence). The CDR3 covers 12 residues. The chain's CDR3 is CASSLVTTEAFF. The CDR3 DNA reads TGTGCCAGCAGCTTGGTAACAACTGAAGCTTTCTTT.

This clonotype was detected ten times or more. This sequence joins TRBV2 and TRBJ1-5; D remains ambiguous. This CDR3 is built from 15 residues. Looked up from germline, CDR1 is SNHLY and CDR2 is FYNNEI. V was cut by 2 bases and J by 2 bases, with 10 bases left in between. The CDR3 region is CASSESGVGNQPQHF. In nucleotides, the CDR3 is TGTGCCAGCAGTGAATCGGGAGTAGGCAATCAGCCCCAGCATTTT.